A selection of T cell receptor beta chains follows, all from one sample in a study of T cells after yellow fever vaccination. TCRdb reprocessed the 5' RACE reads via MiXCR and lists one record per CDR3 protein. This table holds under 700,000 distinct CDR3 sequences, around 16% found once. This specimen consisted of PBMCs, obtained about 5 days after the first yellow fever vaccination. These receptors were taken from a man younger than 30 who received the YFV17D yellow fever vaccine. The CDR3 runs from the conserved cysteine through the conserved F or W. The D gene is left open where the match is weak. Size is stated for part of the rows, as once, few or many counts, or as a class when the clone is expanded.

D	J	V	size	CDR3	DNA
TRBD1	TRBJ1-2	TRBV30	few	CAWRPRGQGSVNYGYTF	TGTGCCTGGAGACCCCGAGGACAGGGGTCCGTTAACTATGGCTACACCTTC
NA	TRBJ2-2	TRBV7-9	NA	CASSSPRLSLRTGELFF	TGTGCCAGCAGCTCGCCCCGACTTTCCCTTCGCACCGGGGAGCTGTTTTTT
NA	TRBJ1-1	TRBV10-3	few	CAIKVGVGGQRGTEAFF	TGTGCCATCAAGGTTGGGGTCGGGGGGCAGAGGGGCACTGAAGCTTTCTTT
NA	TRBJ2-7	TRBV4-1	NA	CASSQDAPAYEQYF	TGCGCCAGCAGCCAAGACGCGCCCGCCTACGAGCAGTACTTC
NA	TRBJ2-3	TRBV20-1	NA	CSARSGPSTDTQYF	TGCAGTGCCCGTAGCGGACCTAGCACAGATACGCAGTATTTT
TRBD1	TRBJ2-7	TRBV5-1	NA	CASSFDTLTGGFHEQYF	TGCGCCAGCAGCTTTGACACCCTGACAGGGGGCTTTCACGAGCAGTACTTC
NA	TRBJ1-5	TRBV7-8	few	CASSLDGRRSQYQPQHF	TGTGCCAGCAGCTTAGATGGTCGGCGGAGCCAATATCAGCCCCAGCATTTT
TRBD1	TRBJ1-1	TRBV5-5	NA	CASSPLTKGANTEAFF	TGTGCCAGCAGCCCTCTAACCAAGGGGGCAAACACTGAAGCTTTCTTT
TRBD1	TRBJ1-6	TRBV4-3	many	CASSQGGQYNSPLHF	TGCGCCAGCAGCCAAGGGGGACAGTATAATTCACCCCTCCACTTT
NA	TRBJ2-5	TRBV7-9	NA	CASSLLTDTRETQYF	TGTGCCAGCAGCTTGCTGACAGATACAAGGGAGACCCAGTACTTC
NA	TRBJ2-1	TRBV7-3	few	CASSLSARNEQFF	TGTGCCAGCAGCTTGTCGGCGCGGAATGAGCAGTTCTTC
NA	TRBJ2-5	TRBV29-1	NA	CSVNPGTNQETQYF	TGCAGCGTGAACCCCGGGACAAACCAAGAGACCCAGTACTTC
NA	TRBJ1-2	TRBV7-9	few	CASSLNEMSSYGYTF	TGTGCCAGCAGCTTAAACGAAATGAGTAGCTATGGCTACACCTTC
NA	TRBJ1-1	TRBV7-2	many	CASSKYRDTEAFF	TGTGCCAGCAGCAAATACAGGGACACTGAAGCTTTCTTT
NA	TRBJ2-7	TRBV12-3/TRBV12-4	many	CASRRGLYEQYF	TGTGCCAGCAGGCGGGGGCTCTACGAGCAGTACTTC
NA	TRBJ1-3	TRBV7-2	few	CASSLSPTGNSGNTIYF	TGTGCCAGCAGCTTGAGCCCGACAGGCAACTCTGGAAACACCATATATTTT
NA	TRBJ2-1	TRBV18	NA	CASSPGSGNEQFF	TGTGCCAGCTCACCCGGTAGCGGCAATGAGCAGTTCTTC
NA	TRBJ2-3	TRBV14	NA	CASSQDNSDTQYF	TGTGCCAGCAGCCAAGATAATTCGGATACGCAGTATTTT
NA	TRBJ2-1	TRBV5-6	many	CASSLRDYALRAFF	TGTGCCAGCAGCTTGAGGGATTATGCCCTAAGAGCGTTCTTC
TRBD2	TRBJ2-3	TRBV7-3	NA	CASSPTGTSGTDTQYF	TGTGCCAGCAGCCCCACCGGGACTAGCGGCACAGATACGCAGTATTTT
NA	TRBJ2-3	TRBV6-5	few	CASSYSGSSITDTQYF	TGTGCCAGCAGTTACTCGGGCAGCTCCATCACAGATACGCAGTATTTT
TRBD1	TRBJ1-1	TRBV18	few	CASSPPGQGGSMNTEAFF	TGTGCCAGCTCACCACCGGGACAGGGTGGGAGCATGAACACTGAAGCTTTCTTT
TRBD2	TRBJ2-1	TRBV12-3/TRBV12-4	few	CASSLGLLAGSYNEQFF	TGTGCCAGCAGTTTAGGTTTGCTAGCGGGGTCCTACAATGAGCAGTTCTTC
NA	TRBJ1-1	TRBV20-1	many	CSAVRQNTEAFF	TGCAGTGCTGTCAGACAGAACACTGAAGCTTTCTTT
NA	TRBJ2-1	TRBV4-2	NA	CASSQDGGTYNEQFF	TGTGCCAGCAGCCAAGACGGTGGTACCTACAATGAGCAGTTCTTC
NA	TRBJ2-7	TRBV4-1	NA	CSSSPSRGRVEEQYF	TGCTCCAGCAGCCCCTCAAGGGGTCGGGTTGAGGAGCAGTACTTC
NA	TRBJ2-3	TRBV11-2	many	CASSSFRDPPPDTQYF	TGTGCCAGCAGCTCCTTCCGGGACCCCCCGCCAGATACGCAGTATTTT
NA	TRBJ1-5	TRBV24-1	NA	CATSDSQYSNQPQHF	TGTGCCACCAGTGATTCCCAGTACAGCAATCAGCCCCAGCATTTT
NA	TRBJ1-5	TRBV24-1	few	CATSDNGYQPQHF	TGTGCCACCAGTGATAACGGATATCAGCCCCAGCATTTT
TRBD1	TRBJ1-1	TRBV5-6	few	CASSLVVGDREVAFF	TGTGCCAGCAGCTTGGTTGTTGGGGACAGGGAAGTTGCTTTCTTT
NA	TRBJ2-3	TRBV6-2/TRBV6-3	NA	CASSDGDTQYF	TGTGCCAGCAGCGATGGAGATACGCAGTATTTT
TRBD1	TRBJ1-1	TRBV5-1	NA	CASSGRTGGTEAFF	TGCGCCAGCAGCGGGAGGACAGGGGGCACTGAAGCTTTCTTT
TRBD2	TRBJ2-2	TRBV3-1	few	CASSLPAGGYGELFF	TGTGCCAGCAGCCTCCCTGCGGGGGGCTACGGGGAGCTGTTTTTT
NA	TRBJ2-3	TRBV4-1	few	CASSHGGSMANTQYF	TGCGCCAGCAGCCACGGCGGGTCTATGGCGAATACGCAGTATTTT
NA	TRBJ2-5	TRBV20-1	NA	CSAPRIQGQETQYF	TGCAGTGCCCCTCGGATACAGGGCCAAGAGACCCAGTACTTC
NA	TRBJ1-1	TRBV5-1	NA	CASSPGRPPEAFF	TGCGCCAGCAGCCCAGGACGTCCGCCTGAAGCTTTCTTT
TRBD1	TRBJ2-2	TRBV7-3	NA	CASSVSGGAGIRELFF	TGTGCCAGCAGCGTCTCAGGGGGCGCAGGGATCAGGGAGCTGTTTTTT
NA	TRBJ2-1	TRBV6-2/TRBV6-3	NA	CASSYSSPYNEQFF	TGTGCCAGCAGTTACTCGTCGCCTTACAATGAGCAGTTCTTC
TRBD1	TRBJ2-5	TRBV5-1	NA	CASSMFGTEETQYF	TGCGCCAGCAGCATGTTTGGGACAGAAGAGACCCAGTACTTC
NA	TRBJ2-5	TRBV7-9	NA	CASSLGFQGLQETQYF	TGTGCCAGCAGCTTGGGATTTCAGGGGCTGCAAGAGACCCAGTACTTC
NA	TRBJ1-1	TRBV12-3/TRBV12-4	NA	CASSLGGVAFF	TGTGCCAGCAGTTTGGGGGGGGTGGCTTTCTTT
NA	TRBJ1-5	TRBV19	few	CASSIQGRGPQHF	TGTGCCAGTAGTATTCAGGGGCGAGGGCCCCAGCATTTT
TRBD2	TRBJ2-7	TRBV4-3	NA	CASSPLATSSYEQYF	TGCGCCAGCAGTCCACTAGCGACCAGCTCCTACGAGCAGTACTTC
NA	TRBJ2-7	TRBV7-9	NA	CASSFEGGYEQYF	TGTGCCAGCAGCTTTGAGGGGGGGTACGAGCAGTACTTC
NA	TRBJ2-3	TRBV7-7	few	CASSLDHSRDTQYF	TGTGCCAGCAGCTTAGATCATTCGAGGGATACGCAGTATTTT
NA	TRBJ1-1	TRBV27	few	CARNRCPQGSTEAFF	TGTGCCAGAAACCGATGCCCTCAGGGGAGCACTGAAGCTTTCTTT
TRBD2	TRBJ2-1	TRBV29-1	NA	CSVIVFGGNEQFF	TGCAGCGTTATCGTATTCGGGGGGAATGAGCAGTTCTTC
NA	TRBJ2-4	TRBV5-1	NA	CASSLAPGEWDIQYF	TGCGCCAGCAGCTTGGCCCCAGGGGAATGGGACATTCAGTACTTC
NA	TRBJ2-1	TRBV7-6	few	CASRLGTYNEQFF	TGTGCCAGCAGGTTAGGGACTTACAATGAGCAGTTCTTC
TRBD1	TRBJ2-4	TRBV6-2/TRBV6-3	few	CASRSDRVLQNIQYF	TGTGCCAGCAGGTCCGACAGGGTCCTGCAAAACATTCAGTACTTC
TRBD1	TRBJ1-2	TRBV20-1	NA	CSAGQGAHKEDTF	TGCAGTGCTGGCCAGGGGGCCCACAAAGAAGACACCTTC
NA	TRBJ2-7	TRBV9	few	CASSPYLYEQYF	TGTGCCAGCAGCCCCTACCTCTACGAGCAGTACTTC
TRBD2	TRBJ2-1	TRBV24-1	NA	CATSDLEPGLAGHEQFF	TGTGCCACCAGTGATTTGGAACCGGGACTAGCGGGTCATGAGCAGTTCTTC
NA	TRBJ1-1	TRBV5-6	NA	CASSLWDLGTEAFF	TGTGCCAGCAGCTTGTGGGATCTGGGCACTGAAGCTTTCTTT